Sequencing of this TCR beta chain was carried out in a study of brain T cells in children with intractable seizures. Study findings and constraints: Pre-surgery blood may have been undersampled, hiding some clones.

Time point described: blood from clinic visit 5 months post-surgery; TSC patient then seizure free. Comments on this clone: Its cognate antigen is unknown.

With 2 bases removed from V and 5 bases from J, the gap between germline ends came to 13 bases. The CDR3 has 14 amino acids. The germline V gene has CDR1 LNHDA and CDR2 SQIVND (reference sequence). Sequenced by immunoSEQ multiplex PCR; TCRdb stores in-frame clones only, minus some. The table lists a few hundred thousand clones, over 90% of them singletons, with around 5% in the top ten. This TCR was recovered from a boy under two years old with tuberous sclerosis and intractable seizures. The gene calls are TRBV19 and TRBJ2-7; D gene unclear. The sample here was peripheral blood, taken more than 4 months after surgery. The chain's CDR3 is CASSIKGTHDEQYF. CDR3 DNA: TGTGCCAGTAGTATAAAAGGAACCCACGACGAGCAGTACTTC. Full variable domain (missing parts from reference TRBV19 and TRBJ2-7): DGGITQSPKYLFRKEGQNVTLSCEQNLNHDAMYWYRQDPGQGLRLIYYSQIVNDFQKGDIAEGYSVSREKKESFPLTVTSAQKNPTAFYLCASSIKGTHDEQYFGPGTRLTVT.